A single sample gave rise to the 20 T cell receptor beta chains below, sequenced in a study of blood T cell repertoires in COVID-19. Measured with immunoSEQ multiplex PCR; TCRdb has only the in-frame clones, and not every one. In the table there are about 100,000 clones, 85% to 90% of which are singletons. The source material was peripheral blood. The receptors derive from a man over 45 with acute or convalescent COVID-19.

The rearrangement joins TRBV25-1 to TRBJ2-5, with TRBD1 as a possible D gene (7 bases). Germline V gives CDR1 MGHDK, CDR2 SYGVNS. V was shortened by 4 bases and J by 4 bases, with 13 bases between the two germline ends. This CDR3 has 14 residues. The CDR3 protein is CASSGRGVGETQYF. DNA for the CDR3: TGTGCCAGCAGTGGCAGGGGGGTGGGAGAGACCCAGTACTTC.

The chain employs TRBV19 and TRBJ2-2, with 9 nucleotides matching TRBD2. V lost 3 bases to trimming and J lost 5 bases; unmatched junction nucleotides: 7. Per germline, CDR1 LNHDA and CDR2 SQIVND (reference sequence). The CDR3 has 16 amino acids. In DNA form, the CDR3 reads TGTGCCAGTAGTATGCTAGCGGGATGGGGAACCGGGGAGCTGTTTTTT. Residues: CASSMLAGWGTGELFF.

The DNA for the CDR3 is TGTGCCAGCAGCGGGGCGGGACAGACGGGCCATGAGCAGTTCTTC. This sequence encodes CASSGAGQTGHEQFF. V usage is TRBV9 and J usage is TRBJ2-1; weak D call: TRBD1 (7 bases). Germline loops: CDR1 SGDLS, CDR2 YYNGEE. The CDR3 is 15 amino acids. V dropped 3 bases and J dropped 8 bases, with 18 bases sitting between them.

The genes are TRBV6-6 and TRBJ1-6; D is unresolved. Germline CDR1 and CDR2: MNHNY and SVGAGI (reference sequence). This CDR3 region has 13 residues. The V gene lost 2 bases and the J gene lost 11 bases, with 10 bases spanning the gap. CDR3 nucleotides: TGTGCCAGCAGTTACGGGGAGGGAGCACCCCTCCACTTT. Amino acids: CASSYGEGAPLHF.

This chain connects TRBV5-1 to TRBJ2-3; 10 bases are shared with TRBD2. The germline V gene encodes CDR1 SGHRS and CDR2 YFSETQ. The CDR3 consists of 14 residues. V shed 4 bases, J shed 5 bases, and the junction held 4 bases outside the gene matches. The CDR3: CASSRLAGEDTQYF. DNA for the CDR3: TGCGCCAGCAGCAGGCTAGCGGGAGAAGATACGCAGTATTTT.

The V call is TRBV11-3, the J call TRBJ2-3; D gene unclear. The V end lost 1 base, the J end lost 6 bases, and 2 bases lay between the germline ends. Germline V CDR1 and CDR2: SGHNT, YENEEA. The CDR3 sequence is 11 residues long. The CDR3 loop reads CASSLADTQYF. The CDR3 region has the DNA TGTGCCAGCAGCTTAGCTGATACGCAGTATTTT.

The chain uses TRBV14 and TRBJ2-5; the match to TRBD1 covers 11 bases. J gave up 6 bases and V 10 bases, and 4 bases lay outside the gene matches. The length of the CDR3 is 12 residues. CDR1 is SGHDN, CDR2 FVKESK, per germline. This chain's CDR3 is CANRTGGQTQYF. CDR3 coding DNA: TGTGCCAACAGGACAGGGGGCCAGACCCAGTACTTC.

The CDR3 spells CASSLGLAGGNNEQFF. The CDR3 coding sequence is TGTGCCAGCAGCTTAGGGCTAGCGGGGGGGAACAATGAGCAGTTCTTC. The chain employs TRBV11-3 and TRBJ2-1; 12 nucleotides agree with TRBD2. The CDR3 is 16 amino acids. Germline assignment: CDR1 SGHNT and CDR2 YENEEA. Losses at the gene ends were 1 base for V and 5 bases for J; bases not matched to a gene: 3.

J is TRBJ1-4 and V is TRBV10-3; D gene uncertain. The CDR3 spans 13 residues. The V gene lost 3 bases and the J gene lost 6 bases, with 8 bases spanning the gap. Germline V CDR1 and CDR2: ENHRY, SYGVKD. CDR3 nucleotides: TGTGCCATCAGTGATGGAGCAGATGAAAAACTGTTTTTT. Protein: CAISDGADEKLFF.

This clone was observed a single time. V usage is TRBV10-3 and J usage is TRBJ2-1; 9 bases fit TRBD2. J was trimmed by 5 bases and V by 6 bases; bases with no gene match: 5. The germline CDR1 and CDR2 sequences are ENHRY and SYGVKD. The CDR3 has 14 amino acids. CDR3 in DNA: TGTGCCATCAGACCTAGCGGGACCAACAATGAGCAGTTCTTC. This translates into CAIRPSGTNNEQFF.

The chain couples TRBV14 to TRBJ2-1, with 10 nucleotides matching TRBD2. Germline V gene lookup returns CDR1 SGHDN and CDR2 FVKESK. The CDR3 consists of 15 residues. V was pared by 4 bases and J by 2 bases, with 2 bases of the junction left unmatched. The CDR3 reads CASSPTSGAYNEQFF. As DNA, the CDR3 is TGTGCCAGCAGCCCCACTAGCGGGGCCTACAATGAGCAGTTCTTC.

The chain combines TRBV5-1 with TRBJ2-1, with 9 bases identical to TRBD2. Germline V gene sequence: CDR1 SGHRS, CDR2 YFSETQ. CDR3 size: 15 residues. Trimming cost V 2 bases and J 5 bases; bases outside gene matches: 5. The CDR3 reads CASSFGLAGNNEQFF. Here the CDR3 DNA reads TGCGCCAGCAGCTTCGGGCTAGCGGGGAACAATGAGCAGTTCTTC.

The rearrangement links TRBV28 to TRBJ1-2; D uncertain. This CDR3 spans 15 amino acids. The V end was cut by 5 bases, the J end by 1 base, with 14 bases between. Germline V CDR1 and CDR2: MDHEN, SYDVKM. CDR3 in DNA: TGTGCCAGCAGTGCCGGGTCTCACCTTAACTATGGCTACACCTTC. It specifies CASSAGSHLNYGYTF.

This sequence joins TRBV27 and TRBJ2-7; 11 nucleotides match TRBD1. V was pared by 5 bases and J by 6 bases, with 15 bases of the junction left unmatched. The CDR3 has 17 amino acids. CDR1 is MNHEY and CDR2 is SMNVEV in the germline V gene (reference sequence). CDR3 in amino acids: CASSPFWGTGGTSEQYF. For the CDR3, the DNA is TGTGCCAGCAGTCCCTTTTGGGGGACAGGGGGGACTAGCGAGCAGTACTTC.

The V and J genes are TRBV29-1 and TRBJ2-3, with 8 nucleotides matching TRBD1. The CDR3 covers 12 residues. The V gene's germline CDR1 is SQVTM and CDR2 ANQGSEA. DNA for the CDR3: TGCACCACGGGACAGGGCACAGATACGCAGTATTTT. Translation: CTTGQGTDTQYF.

V and J are TRBV27 and TRBJ2-7; 8 bases are a match to TRBD1. V shed 5 bases and J 5 bases; nucleotides not matched to a gene: 8. Germline CDR1 MNHEY, CDR2 SMNVEV (reference sequence). The CDR3 is 14 residues long. This CDR3 is CASSTPDRAHEQYF. For the CDR3, the DNA is TGTGCCAGCAGTACCCCGGACAGGGCCCACGAGCAGTACTTC.

This rearrangement joins TRBV6-6 to TRBJ2-3, with 8 bases identical to TRBD1. V trimming: 2 bases; J trimming: 5 bases; junction bases outside the gene matches: 6. Germline CDR1 reads MNHNY; CDR2 reads SVGAGI (reference sequence). The CDR3 length is 15 residues. CDR3 protein: CASSYTGQGEDTQYF. The CDR3 DNA follows: TGTGCCAGCAGTTACACCGGACAGGGAGAAGATACGCAGTATTTT.

This chain joins TRBV30 and TRBJ2-4; perhaps TRBD2 as D (5 bases). Germline CDR1 and CDR2: GTSNPN and SVGIG (reference sequence). The ends were cut back, 5 bases at V and 0 bases at J, with 26 bases in the middle. The CDR3 has 19 residues. The CDR3 reads CAWGPWEHVGDLAKNIQYF. CDR3 coding DNA: TGTGCCTGGGGCCCCTGGGAGCACGTCGGGGATTTAGCCAAAAACATTCAGTACTTC.

The J gene is TRBJ2-7, the V gene TRBV7-2; 7 bases match TRBD2. The junction had 11 bases not matched to a gene; V was cut back by 3 bases and J by 3 bases. The CDR3 is 16 residues long. Looked up from germline, CDR1 is SGHTA and CDR2 is FQGNSA. This chain's CDR3 is CASSLDTGTMFYEQYF. The CDR3 DNA follows: TGTGCCAGCAGCTTGGATACCGGGACTATGTTCTACGAGCAGTACTTC. Full variable domain (remainder filled in from reference TRBV7-2 and TRBJ2-7): GAGVSQSPSNKVTEKGKDVELRCDPISGHTALYWYRQSLGQGLEFLIYFQGNSAPDKSGLPSDRFSAERTGGSVSTLTIQRTQQEDSAVYLCASSLDTGTMFYEQYFGPGTRLTVT.

The CDR3 reads CASSPDRGETQYF. The CDR3 DNA follows: TGTGCCAGCAGTCCGGACAGGGGAGAGACCCAGTACTTC. This sequence joins TRBV28 and TRBJ2-5; 9 nucleotides match TRBD1. V lost 5 bases and J lost 4; bases outside the gene matches: 2. Germline values: CDR1 MDHEN, CDR2 SYDVKM. The CDR3 loop spans 13 amino acids.